This TCR beta chain came from a study of naive and memory T cell subsets. General study findings and limits: RNA-based TCR counts may shift with T cell activation and differentiation. Over 85% of naive TCR sequences appeared only once, unlike memory subsets.

The CDR3 consists of 16 residues. The germline gives CDR1 LGHNA, CDR2 YNFKEQ. Deletions cut 4 bases from V and 0 bases from J, with 12 bases between. Cells stained for CD3, CD4, CD8, CD45RA, CD27 and viability were sorted into four CD45RA/CD27 subsets. The beta constant-region primer was an equimolar mix of two oligonucleotides covering TRBC1 and TRBC2. Ligated cDNA was amplified by four rounds of PCR with nested alpha and beta constant-region primers and SP2. The cDNA 3' end received a ligated single-stranded oligonucleotide carrying the SP2 primer and a 12-nucleotide UMI. MiXCR was run by TCRdb on the UMI-ligation and nested PCR reads, yielding one entry per CDR3 protein. The sample has about 120,000 distinct CDR3 sequences; 35% to 40% are singletons. This clonotype was detected only a few times. Its antigen is not known.

The chain couples TRBV4-2 to TRBJ2-2, with D tentatively TRBD1 (5 bases). The sample consisted of central memory CD4+ T cells from blood. The sequence came from a human donor in good health. The CDR3 coding sequence is TGTGCCAGCAGCCCACAAGACAGAACGAACACCGGGGAGCTGTTTTTT. As protein: CASSPQDRTNTGELFF.